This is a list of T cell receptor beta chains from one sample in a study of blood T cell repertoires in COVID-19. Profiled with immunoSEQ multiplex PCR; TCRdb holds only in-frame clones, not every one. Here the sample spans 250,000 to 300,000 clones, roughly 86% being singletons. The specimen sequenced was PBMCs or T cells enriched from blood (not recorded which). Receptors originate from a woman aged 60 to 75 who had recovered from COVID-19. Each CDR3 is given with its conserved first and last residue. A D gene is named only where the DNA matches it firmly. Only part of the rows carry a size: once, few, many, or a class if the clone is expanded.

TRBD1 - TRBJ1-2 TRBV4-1 TGCGCCAGCAGCCAAGAGGACAGGGGGACCTATGGCTACACCTTC CASSQEDRGTYGYTF
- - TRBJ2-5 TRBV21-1 TGTGCCAGCAGCAATAGGGGGTTGTGGTGGGAGACCCAGTACTTC CASSNRGLWWETQYF
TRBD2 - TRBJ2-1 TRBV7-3 TGTGCCAGCAGCCCGACGACTAGCGGAACCTACAATGAGCAGTTCTTC CASSPTTSGTYNEQFF
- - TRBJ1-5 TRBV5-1 TGCGCCAGCAGCTTGAGCGGGGATCAGCCCCAGCATTTT CASSLSGDQPQHF
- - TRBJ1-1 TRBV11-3 TGTGCCAGCAGCGCCCCAGGGGTGGGTATGACTGAAGCTTTCTTT CASSAPGVGMTEAFF
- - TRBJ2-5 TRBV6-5 TGTGCCAGCAGTTATTCGGGGGAGACCCAGTACTTC CASSYSGETQYF
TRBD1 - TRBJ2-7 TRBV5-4 TGTGCCAGCAGCTCAGGGGCGACAGGGGGCTACGAGCAGTACTTC CASSSGATGGYEQYF
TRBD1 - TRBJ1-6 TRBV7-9 TGTGCCAGCGGACAGGGGGCAAGAGGGTCACCCCTCCACTTT CASGQGARGSPLHF
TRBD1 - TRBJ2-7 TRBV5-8 TGTGCCAGCGAAAAAAACCAGGGACAGGGTTTCGAGCAGTACTTC CASEKNQGQGFEQYF
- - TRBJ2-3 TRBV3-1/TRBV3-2 TGTGCCAGCAGCCAAGATGCCCACGGGCAGTATTTT CASSQDAHGQYF
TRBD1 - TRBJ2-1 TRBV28 TGTGCCAGCAGTTTAGCGACAGGGGGCGCGTATGAGCAGTTCTTC CASSLATGGAYEQFF
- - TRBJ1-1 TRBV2 TGTGCCAGCCCAAGGGGCCCGCGTGAAGCTTTCTTT CASPRGPREAFF
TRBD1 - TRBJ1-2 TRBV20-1 TGCAGTGCTAGTGATGGACAGGGGGCAGCCTCTAACTATGGCTACACCTTC CSASDGQGAASNYGYTF
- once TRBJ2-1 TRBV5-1 TGCGCCAGCAGCATATACAATGAGCAGTTCTTC CASSIYNEQFF
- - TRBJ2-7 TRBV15 TGTGCCACCAGCAGAGGACATACTCGGTACGAGCAGTACTTC CATSRGHTRYEQYF
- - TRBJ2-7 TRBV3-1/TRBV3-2 TGTGCCAGCAGCCGCACCACCGGGACTTACGGCTACGAGCAGTACTTC CASSRTTGTYGYEQYF
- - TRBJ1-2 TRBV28 TGTGCCAGCTCCATTTCCAGCGCGGGTTCTTCCAACTATGGCTACACCTTC CASSISSAGSSNYGYTF
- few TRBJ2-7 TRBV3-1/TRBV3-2 TGTGCCAGCAGCCTCGGTCGAGGCTACGAGCAGTACTTC CASSLGRGYEQYF
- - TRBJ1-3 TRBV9 TGTGCCAGCAGCGTAGACAACAGCCCTCTATCTCACTCTGGAAACACCATATATTTT CASSVDNSPLSHSGNTIYF
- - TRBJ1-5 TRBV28 TGTGCCAGCAGTTTCCTGGCTCTTAGCAATCAGCCCCAGCATTTT CASSFLALSNQPQHF
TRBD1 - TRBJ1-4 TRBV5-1 TGCGCCAGCAGCCAGGGACAGGGGAATGAAAAACTGTTTTTT CASSQGQGNEKLFF
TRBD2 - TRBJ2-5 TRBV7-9 TGTGCCAGCAGGAAAGCGGGAGAAGAGACCCAGTACTTC CASRKAGEETQYF
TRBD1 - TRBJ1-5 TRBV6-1 TGTGCCAGCAGTGCCTGGGGGGACAGGGGTGGCAATCAGCCCCAGCATTTT CASSAWGDRGGNQPQHF
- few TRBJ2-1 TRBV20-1 TGCAGTGCTAGTACAGGGATCGGTCGGTTCTTC CSASTGIGRFF
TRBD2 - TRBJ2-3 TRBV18 TGTGCCAGCTCTGCCACCTCGGGGGGAAACACAGATACGCAGTATTTT CASSATSGGNTDTQYF
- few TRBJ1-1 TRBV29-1 TGCAGCGTGCACAGGGAGGGCACTGAAGCTTTCTTT CSVHREGTEAFF
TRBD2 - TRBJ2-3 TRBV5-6 TGTGCCAGCAGCTTACGACTAGCCGGCACAGATACGCAGTATTTT CASSLRLAGTDTQYF
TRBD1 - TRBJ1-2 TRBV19 TGTGCCAGTAGTGTAGACAGGGACTATGGCTACACCTTC CASSVDRDYGYTF
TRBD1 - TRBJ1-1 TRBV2 TGTGCCAGCACCCTCGGGCAGGGGGGACCTGAAGCTTTCTTT CASTLGQGGPEAFF
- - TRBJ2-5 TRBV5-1 TGCGCCAGCAGCCCGGGGTGGGGTTTAGGGGAGACCCAGTACTTC CASSPGWGLGETQYF
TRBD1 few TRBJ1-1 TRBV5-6 TGTGCCAGCAGTCCGGGACAGGGTTTACCTGAAGCTTTCTTT CASSPGQGLPEAFF
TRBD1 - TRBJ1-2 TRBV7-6 TGTGCCAGCAGCGTTACAGGGGGCAAGGGCTACACCTTC CASSVTGGKGYTF
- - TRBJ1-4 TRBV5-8 TGTGCCAGCAGCGTTCGCCGGGGGGGTGCTAATGAAAAACTGTTTTTT CASSVRRGGANEKLFF
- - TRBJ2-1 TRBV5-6 TGTGCCAGCAGCTTGTTCGGTGAGCAGTTCTTC CASSLFGEQFF
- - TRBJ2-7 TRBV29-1 TGCAGCGTTTGTACATCCTACGAGCAGTACTTC CSVCTSYEQYF
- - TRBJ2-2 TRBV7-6 TGTGCCAGCAGCTTTCTCATCGCGGGTCGGATCGGGGAGCTGTTTTTT CASSFLIAGRIGELFF
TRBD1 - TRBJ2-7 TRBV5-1 TGCGCCAGCAGCCGGGGACAGAACTACGAGCAGTACTTC CASSRGQNYEQYF
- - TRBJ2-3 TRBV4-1 TGCGCCAGCAGCCAAGGGGCAGGGGTTCTATTAAATACGCAGTATTTT CASSQGAGVLLNTQYF
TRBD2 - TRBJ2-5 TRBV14 TGTGCCAGCAGCCACCAGGCGCGGGGGGACCAAGAGACCCAGTACTTC CASSHQARGDQETQYF
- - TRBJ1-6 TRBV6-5 TGTGCCAGCAGTTTCACGAGATCACCCCTCCACTTT CASSFTRSPLHF
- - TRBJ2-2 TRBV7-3 TGTGCCAGCAGCTTAAGGGCCGGCGGGACTCCCCTAGGGGAGCTGTTTTTT CASSLRAGGTPLGELFF
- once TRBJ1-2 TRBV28 TGTGCCAGCAGTACCGGGAACAACTATGGCTACACCTTC CASSTGNNYGYTF
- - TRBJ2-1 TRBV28 TGTGCCAGCAGTTTAGTGTTCGTGGAGAATGAGCAGTTCTTC CASSLVFVENEQFF
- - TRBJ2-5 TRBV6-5 TGTGCCAGCAGGAAAACAGGGCTAGAGACCCAGTACTTC CASRKTGLETQYF
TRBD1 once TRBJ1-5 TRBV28 TGTGCCAGCAGTTTTCATCGAGGCGGAATGGGACAGTCCCAGCATTTT CASSFHRGGMGQSQHF
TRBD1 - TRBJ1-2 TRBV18 TGTGCCAGCTCACCCCCGAGGGACAGCGGCTATGGCTACACCTTC CASSPPRDSGYGYTF
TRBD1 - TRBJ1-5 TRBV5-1 TGCGCCAGCAGCTTAACAGGGGGTGGACAGCCCCAGCATTTT CASSLTGGGQPQHF
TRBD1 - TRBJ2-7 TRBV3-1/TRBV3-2 TGTGCCAGCAGCCCAGTACCGGGACAGGGGCTCTACGAGCAGTACTTC CASSPVPGQGLYEQYF
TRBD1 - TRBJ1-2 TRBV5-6 TGTGCCAGCAGCTTGCGAGACAGGGCTTCCCTCTATGGCTACACCTTC CASSLRDRASLYGYTF
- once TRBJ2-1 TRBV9 TGTGCCAGCAGCGAGCGTGATTCCCTGGATGAGCAGTTCTTC CASSERDSLDEQFF
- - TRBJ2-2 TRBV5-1 TGCGCCAGCAGCCTACCGGGGGGCTCTCTGACCGGGGAGCTGTTTTTT CASSLPGGSLTGELFF
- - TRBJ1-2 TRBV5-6 TGTGCCAGCAGCTTGTTCTCAGGCTCCAACTATGGCTACACCTTC CASSLFSGSNYGYTF
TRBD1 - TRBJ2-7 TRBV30 TGTGCGGACCGGTCAGGGACAGGGTCCTACGAGCAGTACTTC CADRSGTGSYEQYF
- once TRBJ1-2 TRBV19 TGTGCCAGTACCAGACAGATAGCTAACTATGGCTACACCTTC CASTRQIANYGYTF